These T cell receptor beta chains were read from a single sample in a study of shared clonotypes between healthy human individuals. Sequenced by immunoSEQ multiplex PCR; TCRdb stores in-frame clones only, minus some. The table lists around 1.5 million clones, 98% of them singletons, with about 0.42% in the top ten. The sequencing sample was made of naive CD4+ T cells sorted from blood. These receptors all come from a man aged 25-45 years in good health. Each CDR3 is given with its conserved first and last residue. A D gene is named only where the DNA matches it firmly. Expanded clones get a size class; other rows say once, few or many, or leave the size out.

cdr3_nt	cdr3_aa	d_call	v_call	j_call	clone_size
TGTGCCAGTAGGGACAGGGGTAGTCAGCCCCAGCATTTT	CASRDRGSQPQHF	TRBD1	TRBV19	TRBJ1-5	.
TGTGCCAGCTGGGGAGGGTTGCGAGGGGATACGCAGTATTTT	CASWGGLRGDTQYF	TRBD2	TRBV6-5	TRBJ2-3	.
TGTGCCAGCAGTCCAAACGGGGGCGAACAGCCCCAGCATTTT	CASSPNGGEQPQHF	.	TRBV28	TRBJ1-5	once
TGTGCCAGCCTTGGGGTCTCCGAGCAGTACTTC	CASLGVSEQYF	.	TRBV25-1	TRBJ2-7	.
TGTGCCAGCAGTGACTTGATCCGGGACACACAACAAGAGACCCAGTACTTC	CASSDLIRDTQQETQYF	.	TRBV14	TRBJ2-5	.
TGTGCCAGCAGTTCTCCGACTAGCGAATCCTCCTACAATGAGCAGTTCTTC	CASSSPTSESSYNEQFF	TRBD2	TRBV28	TRBJ2-1	.
TGTGCCAGCAGCTTCGCGAAAAAGGGTGCCTACGAGCAGTACTTC	CASSFAKKGAYEQYF	.	TRBV5-4	TRBJ2-7	.
TGTGCCAGCAGCTTGTCCGCGGGAGACTCCATAGAGACCCAGTACTTC	CASSLSAGDSIETQYF	TRBD2	TRBV5-5	TRBJ2-5	.
TGTGCCAGCAGCGGGGTGGCCGGGGAGCTGTTTTTT	CASSGVAGELFF	.	TRBV5-4	TRBJ2-2	.
TGTGCCAGCAGCGTAGACCCCGGACTAGCGGGTCTTATCTACGAGCAGTACTTC	CASSVDPGLAGLIYEQYF	TRBD2	TRBV9	TRBJ2-7	.
TGTGCCAGTAGCCTAGCGGGGGGGACCTACGAGCAGTACTTC	CASSLAGGTYEQYF	TRBD2	TRBV19	TRBJ2-7	once
TGTGCCAGCAGCTTGATGCTAGCGGGAGAGGCGGGGGAGCTGTTTTTT	CASSLMLAGEAGELFF	TRBD2	TRBV5-4	TRBJ2-2	.
TGTGCCAGCAGCTTACCCCCCCTTTCGGGGATAACCTACGAGCAGTACTTC	CASSLPPLSGITYEQYF	.	TRBV7-9	TRBJ2-7	.
TGTGCCAGCAGCAAAGAAACTAGCGGGATGTACGAGCAGTACTTC	CASSKETSGMYEQYF	.	TRBV21-1	TRBJ2-7	.
TGTGCCGGGGGTCGGACCTCCTACAATGAGCAGTTCTTC	CAGGRTSYNEQFF	.	TRBV7-9	TRBJ2-1	.
TGTGCCAGCAGTGCGACAGCTAGCACAGATACGCAGTATTTT	CASSATASTDTQYF	.	TRBV6-5	TRBJ2-3	.
TGTGCCAGCAGCTCGAAGACCATGGCGAACATTCAGTACTTC	CASSSKTMANIQYF	.	TRBV21-1	TRBJ2-4	.
TGTGCCATCAGTGAGTCCCCCCAAAATAACCAGCCCCAGCATTTT	CAISESPQNNQPQHF	.	TRBV10-3	TRBJ1-5	once
TGTGCCAGCAGCCGGACTAGCGGGAGAGATACGCAGTATTTT	CASSRTSGRDTQYF	TRBD2	TRBV9	TRBJ2-3	.
TGTGCCACTTCCGGACTAGCGGTTACCTACGAGCAGTACTTC	CATSGLAVTYEQYF	TRBD2	TRBV28	TRBJ2-7	once
TGTGCCAGCAGCCAGGGACTAGCGGGATCCATCACAGATACGCAGTATTTT	CASSQGLAGSITDTQYF	TRBD2	TRBV28	TRBJ2-3	.
TGTGCCAGCAGCGTCCTTTCAGGGCGGGGAACTGAAGCTTTCTTT	CASSVLSGRGTEAFF	.	TRBV13	TRBJ1-1	.
TGTGCCACCAGCAGAGATCGGGACAGAAACAATGAGCAGTTCTTC	CATSRDRDRNNEQFF	TRBD1	TRBV15	TRBJ2-1	.
TGTGCCAGCAGCTTTAAAACTACTAGCGGGAGTATTGGAGAGACCCAGTACTTC	CASSFKTTSGSIGETQYF	TRBD2	TRBV7-9	TRBJ2-5	.
TGTGCCAGCTCGCAGCCGGGAGAGCAGTTCTTC	CASSQPGEQFF	.	TRBV18	TRBJ2-1	.
TGTGCCAGCAGCTTAATGTCCAGCATTCGAAACATTCAGTACTTC	CASSLMSSIRNIQYF	.	TRBV11-2	TRBJ2-4	.
TGTGCCATCAGTCAGACTTCGGGTGAAAAACTGTTTTTT	CAISQTSGEKLFF	.	TRBV10-3	TRBJ1-4	.
TGTGCCAGCAGATTGACTAGCGGGAGCCCCGGGGAGCTGTTTTTT	CASRLTSGSPGELFF	TRBD2	TRBV27	TRBJ2-2	.
TGTGCCAGCAGCACGGGACTAGCGCTCGCCGGGAACACCGGGGAGCTGTTTTTT	CASSTGLALAGNTGELFF	TRBD2	TRBV5-4	TRBJ2-2	.
TGTGCCAGTAGTACCGAAATGGGCTACGAGCAGTACTTC	CASSTEMGYEQYF	.	TRBV19	TRBJ2-7	.
TGTGCCACCAGCCTGGGAATGGAGACCCAGTACTTC	CATSLGMETQYF	.	TRBV15	TRBJ2-5	.